A single sample is the source of the 22 T cell receptor beta chains below, sequenced in a study of graft-versus-host responses after intestinal transplantation. Produced via immunoSEQ multiplex PCR; TCRdb's table is partial and in-frame only. In the table there are more than 100,000 clones, 93% of which are singletons. These receptors have no known antigen. Sequences were derived from unstimulated CD8+ T cells sorted from spleen or lymph node cells, sampled before intestinal transplant. These receptors were taken from a human donor who received an intestinal transplant.

This chain uses TRBV5-5 with TRBJ2-7; maybe TRBD1 (6 bases). There are 16 residues in the CDR3. Germline V lookup: CDR1 SGHKS, CDR2 YYEKEE (reference sequence). Trimming took 4 bases from V and 3 from J, leaving 20 bases between them. The CDR3 nucleotides are TGTGCCAGCAGCCCGAAAGGGGTGGACAGAAACTACGAGCAGTACTTC. The encoded protein is CASSPKGVDRNYEQYF.

Remarks on this clone: Germline and junction disagree at one end, which may indicate a read error. The rearrangement joins TRBV19 to TRBJ1-4, with D hard to call. Germline CDR1 and CDR2: LNHDA and SQIVND (reference sequence). The CDR3 totals 18 residues. The CDR3 loop is CASSVRSQFVWINEELFF. The CDR3 DNA reads as TGTGCCAGTAGTGTCCGCTCTCAATTTGTCTGGATTAATGAAGAACTGTTTTTT.

The chain recombines TRBV5-1 with TRBJ1-1, with no clear D. The CDR3 is 15 residues long. V was pared by 1 base and J by 0 bases, with 10 bases between. From germline, CDR1 is SGHRS and CDR2 YFSETQ. DNA for the CDR3: TGCGCCAGCAGCTTGAAGGTGGGCATGAACACTGAAGCTTTCTTT. The encoded protein is CASSLKVGMNTEAFF.

This clone was picked up one time. The chain uses TRBV30 and TRBJ1-2; TRBD1 is a possible D gene (6 bases). The CDR3 loop spans 14 amino acids. Trimming pared 7 bases from V and 2 bases from J, leaving 17 bases between. Germline V gene sequence: CDR1 GTSNPN, CDR2 SVGIG (reference sequence). The CDR3, as DNA: TGTGCCTCAGCCTGGACAGATCTCAACTATGGCTACACCTTC. The encoded protein is CASAWTDLNYGYTF.

V is TRBV4-1 and J is TRBJ1-1; D remains unclear. Between the trimmed V and J ends, which lost 4 bases and 0 bases, there was a span of 9 bases. The V gene's germline CDR1 is MGHRA and CDR2 YSYEKL. The CDR3 length is 14 residues. CDR3 sequence reads: CASSPISLNTEAFF. CDR3 in DNA: TGCGCCAGCAGCCCTATATCCCTGAACACTGAAGCTTTCTTT.

This rearrangement joins TRBV11-2 to TRBJ1-1; tentative D call: TRBD1 (5 bases). Germline CDR1 SGHAT, CDR2 FQNNGV. The V and J ends lost 5 bases and 1 base respectively, with 14 bases between them. This CDR3 is 15 amino acids long. The CDR3 DNA follows: TGTGCCAGCAGCCCACTCAGGGTTGGGAACACTGAAGCTTTCTTT. Translating it yields CASSPLRVGNTEAFF.

This clone was counted only a few times. Different DNA sequences within this sample yield the same CDR3. V gene TRBV19 combines with J gene TRBJ2-1, with D hard to call. The V and J ends lost 1 base and 4 bases respectively, with 5 bases between them. The CDR3 has 13 amino acids. The germline V gene has CDR1 LNHDA and CDR2 SQIVND (reference sequence). The DNA of the CDR3 is TGTGCCAGTAGTATAGGGGGATACAATGAGCAGTTCTTC. Amino acids: CASSIGGYNEQFF.

The CDR3 DNA reads as TGCGCCAGCAGCCAGTACTCCAGGGACACTGAAGCTTTCTTT. This sequence encodes CASSQYSRDTEAFF. The chain has TRBV4-1 and TRBJ1-1, with D perhaps TRBD1 (5 bases). In germline, CDR1 is MGHRA, CDR2 YSYEKL. Trimming took 3 bases from V and 3 from J, leaving 11 bases between them. The CDR3 totals 14 residues.

This chain joins TRBV7-9 and TRBJ2-7; a possible D gene is TRBD1 (6 bases). CDR3 size: 15 residues. Per the germline V gene, CDR1 is SEHNR and CDR2 is FQNEAQ (reference sequence). V was trimmed by 8 bases and J by 0 bases, leaving 17 bases between them. Written as DNA, the CDR3 is TGTGCCAGCTCGCCGCCGGGGACAACCTCCTACGAGCAGTACTTC. This codes for CASSPPGTTSYEQYF.

The chain recombines TRBV7-9 with TRBJ2-1, with no clear D. CDR1 and CDR2 from the germline V gene are SEHNR and FQNEAQ (reference sequence). The CDR3 is 12 amino acids. Trimming took 1 base from V and 7 from J, leaving 5 bases between them. The CDR3 spells CASSLEVNEQFF. In DNA form, the CDR3 reads TGTGCCAGCAGCTTAGAAGTTAATGAGCAGTTCTTC. The full variable domain, its missing parts supplied by reference TRBV7-9 and TRBJ2-1, is DTGVSQNPRHKITKRGQNVTFRCDPISEHNRLYWYRQTLGQGPEFLTYFQNEAQLEKSRLLSDRFSAERPKGSFSTLEIQRTEQGDSAMYLCASSLEVNEQFFGPGTRLTVL.

This chain links TRBV12-1 with TRBJ2-2; the table's TRBD2 call for D was not verified on the DNA. TRBV12-1 is given as a pseudogene. The CDR3 sequence is 12 residues long. This chain's CDR3 is CASSSNTGELFF. The CDR3 region has the DNA TGTGCCAGCAGCTCTAATACCGGGGAGCTGTTTTTT.

The chain recombines TRBV4-1 with TRBJ2-3, with D perhaps matching TRBD2 (5 bases). V was pared by 1 base and J by 2 bases, with 13 bases between. The CDR3 runs 16 residues. Germline V gene sequence: CDR1 MGHRA, CDR2 YSYEKL. Written as DNA, the CDR3 is TGCGCCAGCAGCCAAGCGGGGTGGCCCTCCACAGATACGCAGTATTTT. Protein product: CASSQAGWPSTDTQYF.

The V gene is TRBV9, the J gene TRBJ2-3; 10 bases match TRBD2. Trimming took 0 bases from V and 7 from J; bases not matched to a gene: 8. This CDR3 spans 16 amino acids. Germline values: CDR1 SGDLS, CDR2 YYNGEE. DNA for the CDR3: TGTGCCAGCAGCGTAGTTCTAGCGGGGGAATTGAATACGCAGTATTTT. This codes for CASSVVLAGELNTQYF.

The rearrangement links TRBV5-6 to TRBJ2-3; the D gene is possibly TRBD2 (5 bases). CDR1 is SGHDT, CDR2 YYEEEE, per germline. Trimming removed 0 bases from V and 2 bases from J, with 7 bases in between. The CDR3 is 14 amino acids. CDR3 amino acids: CASSLAGDTDTQYF. CDR3 DNA: TGTGCCAGCAGCTTGGCCGGGGACACAGATACGCAGTATTTT.

The chain carries TRBV7-6 and TRBJ2-1, with D perhaps matching TRBD2 (7 bases). V shed 5 bases and J shed 0 bases, with 17 bases lying between them. Looked up from germline, CDR1 is SGHVS and CDR2 is FNYEAQ. The CDR3 covers 17 residues. DNA for the CDR3: TGTGCCAGCAGCCCAGAGGGGGGGGGAAGCTCCTACAATGAGCAGTTCTTC. Translating gives CASSPEGGGSSYNEQFF.

The V gene is TRBV4-1, the J gene TRBJ2-1; D gene uncertain. The CDR3 sequence is 12 residues long. Germline-derived CDR1 and CDR2 are MGHRA and YSYEKL. V was cut by 0 bases and J by 8 bases, with 5 bases left in between. The CDR3 nucleotides are TGCGCCAGCAGCCAAGATCGCGATGAGCAGTTCTTC. As protein: CASSQDRDEQFF.

The chain uses TRBV10-3 and TRBJ2-3, with TRBD2 matching 8 bases. The CDR3 length is 15 residues. V trimming: 4 bases; J trimming: 3 bases; junction bases outside the gene matches: 6. Per the germline V gene, CDR1 is ENHRY and CDR2 is SYGVKD. The chain's CDR3 is CAISVGGGITDTQYF. Here the CDR3 DNA reads TGTGCCATCAGTGTTGGCGGGGGGATAACAGATACGCAGTATTTT.

The V call is TRBV2, the J call TRBJ1-1; D call uncertain. The CDR3 sequence is 15 residues long. The germline V and J ends were trimmed by 3 bases and 0 bases, with 11 bases remaining between them. CDR1 SNHLY and CDR2 FYNNEI come from the germline V gene. CDR3 nucleotide sequence: TGTGCCAGCAGTGATCGGGCGACGGTGAACACTGAAGCTTTCTTT. This sequence encodes CASSDRATVNTEAFF.

This chain uses TRBV4-1 with TRBJ2-2, with 8 nucleotides matching TRBD2. The V segment lost 4 bases and the J segment 4 bases; nucleotides outside the gene matches: 14. Germline V gene sequence: CDR1 MGHRA, CDR2 YSYEKL. The CDR3 loop spans 18 amino acids. The CDR3 nucleotides are TGCGCCAGCAGCCCCGGACTAGCCGATCTTTCACTCACCGGGGAGCTGTTTTTT. Residues: CASSPGLADLSLTGELFF.

The chain joins TRBV6-1 to TRBJ2-5, with 8 bases that match TRBD2. This CDR3 is built from 15 residues. The germline CDR1 and CDR2 sequences are MNHNS and SASEGT. Losses at the gene ends were 4 bases for V and 4 bases for J; bases not matched to a gene: 8. CDR3 amino acids: CASSAAGAGGETQYF. The CDR3 bases are TGTGCCAGCAGTGCAGCGGGGGCCGGAGGAGAGACCCAGTACTTC.

The chain joins TRBV6-6 to TRBJ2-7; D is undetermined. CDR3 size: 13 residues. In germline, CDR1 is MNHNY, CDR2 SVGAGI (reference sequence). Trimming cost V 0 bases and J 0 bases, with 3 bases left between them. The CDR3: CASSYSVSYEQYF. The CDR3 nucleotides are TGTGCCAGCAGTTACTCGGTCTCCTACGAGCAGTACTTC.

Only a few counts were recorded for this clone. The V gene is TRBV19, the J gene TRBJ1-5; maybe TRBD1 (5 bases). The CDR3 loop spans 15 amino acids. Germline V gene sequence: CDR1 LNHDA, CDR2 SQIVND (reference sequence). The ends were cut back, 8 bases at V and 6 bases at J, with 20 bases in the middle. CDR3 DNA sequence: TGTGCCAGTTTGGCGGAGGGGACCGGAAGTCAGCCCCAGCATTTT. It codes for CASLAEGTGSQPQHF.